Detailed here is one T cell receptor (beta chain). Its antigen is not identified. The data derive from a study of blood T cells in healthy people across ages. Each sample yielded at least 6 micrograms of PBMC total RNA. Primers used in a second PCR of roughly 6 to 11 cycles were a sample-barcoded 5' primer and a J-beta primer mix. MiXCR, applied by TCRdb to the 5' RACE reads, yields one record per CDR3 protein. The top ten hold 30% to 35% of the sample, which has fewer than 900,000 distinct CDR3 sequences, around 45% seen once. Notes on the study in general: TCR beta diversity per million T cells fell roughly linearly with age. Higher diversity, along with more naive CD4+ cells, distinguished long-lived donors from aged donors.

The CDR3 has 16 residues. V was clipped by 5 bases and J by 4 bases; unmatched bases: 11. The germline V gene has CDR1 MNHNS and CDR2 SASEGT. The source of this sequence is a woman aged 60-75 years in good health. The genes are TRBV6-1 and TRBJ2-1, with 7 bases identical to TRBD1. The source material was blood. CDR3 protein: CASSPTDRVPYNEQFF. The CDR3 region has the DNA TGTGCCAGCAGTCCAACTGACAGGGTACCGTACAATGAGCAGTTCTTC.